This is a list of T cell receptor beta chains from one sample in a study of cytomegalovirus exposure and HLA in healthy donors. The method was immunoSEQ multiplex PCR; TCRdb's version includes in-frame clones alone and lacks a portion of them. The specimen's table records around 140,000 clones. What was sequenced was PBMCs. The receptors were sampled from a male donor in good health and CMV-seronegative. CDR3s include the opening cysteine and the closing phenylalanine or tryptophan. The order of the fields is D gene, CDR3 length, J gene, V gene, CDR3 DNA, CDR3 protein. D genes are given only for firm matches.

TRBD1 | 15 | TRBJ1-2 | TRBV5-1 | TGCGCCACCGCGACTGAGACGGGGACAGGCTATGGCTACACCTTC | CATATETGTGYGYTF
TRBD2 | 15 | TRBJ2-1 | TRBV13 | TGTGCCAGCAGCTTGGGACTAGTAACTACCAATGAGCAGTTCTTC | CASSLGLVTTNEQFF
. | 14 | TRBJ1-4 | TRBV29-1 | TGCAGCGCCCGGGATGGATTCACTAATGAAAAACTGTTTTTT | CSARDGFTNEKLFF
TRBD2 | 15 | TRBJ2-4 | TRBV10-3 | TGTGCCATCAGTGAGTCTATAGCGGGGGAAAACATTCAGTACTTC | CAISESIAGENIQYF
TRBD1 | 13 | TRBJ1-1 | TRBV5-1 | TGCGCCAGCAGCGAACAGGGGGGAAATGAAGCTTTCTTT | CASSEQGGNEAFF
. | 15 | TRBJ1-2 | TRBV5-1 | TGCGCCAGCAGCTTGGGGGGCAGGGGAAGCTATGGCTACACCTTC | CASSLGGRGSYGYTF
. | 14 | TRBJ2-3 | TRBV10-3 | TGTGCCATCAGGAGGGACTTAGTTTCAGATACGCAGTATTTT | CAIRRDLVSDTQYF
. | 13 | TRBJ1-2 | TRBV30 | TGTGCCTGGACAGACACCTTCTCCTATGGCTACACCTTC | CAWTDTFSYGYTF
TRBD1 | 16 | TRBJ1-2 | TRBV27 | TGTGCCAGCAGCCCATGGACAGGTACTGGGCCTCAGGGCTACACCTTC | CASSPWTGTGPQGYTF
. | 15 | TRBJ2-5 | TRBV4-2 | TGTGCCAGCAGCCCTACAACGGGAACCCAAGAGACCCAGTACTTC | CASSPTTGTQETQYF
. | 16 | TRBJ2-3 | TRBV4-2 | TGTGCCAGCAGCCAAGAGTGGAGGGAGGTAACAGATACGCAGTATTTT | CASSQEWREVTDTQYF
TRBD2 | 14 | TRBJ2-5 | TRBV29-1 | TGCAGCGTTGTATGGGGGGGTTCGCCGTTGAGCCAGTACTTC | CSVVWGGSPLSQYF
. | 13 | TRBJ1-1 | TRBV7-8 | TGTGCCAGCAGCCTCCAGGTGGGCACTGAAGCTTTCTTT | CASSLQVGTEAFF
TRBD1 | 14 | TRBJ2-7 | TRBV6-5 | TGTGCCAGCCAACGGACAGGGGAGTTCAGCGAGCAGTACTTC | CASQRTGEFSEQYF
TRBD1 | 15 | TRBJ1-4 | TRBV5-1 | TGCGCCAGCAGCTCAGGACAGGGGAGTAATGAAAAACTGTTTTTT | CASSSGQGSNEKLFF
TRBD1 | 14 | TRBJ1-2 | TRBV5-5 | TGTGCCAGCAGCTTTAGGGACAGGCTGGATGGCTACACCTTC | CASSFRDRLDGYTF
TRBD1 | 13 | TRBJ1-2 | TRBV30 | TGTGCCTGGAGTCGAGGGGGCGTGCGGGGCTACACCTTC | CAWSRGGVRGYTF
TRBD1 | 16 | TRBJ2-7 | TRBV10-3 | TGTGCCATCAGTGACTCGGGACAGCCAAGGGCCTACGAGCAGTACTTC | CAISDSGQPRAYEQYF
. | 15 | TRBJ1-2 | TRBV6-5 | TGTGCCAGCAGGCTGGCAGGCGGGACCCTCTATGGCTACACCTTC | CASRLAGGTLYGYTF
. | 16 | TRBJ2-7 | TRBV2 | TGTGCCAGTCCCCCGCGGGACAGACCTTCTCTGGGGGAGCAGTACTTC | CASPPRDRPSLGEQYF
TRBD1 | 14 | TRBJ2-3 | TRBV2 | TGTGCCAGCAGCAGGGACAGGGTTGCAGATACGCAGTATTTT | CASSRDRVADTQYF
TRBD1 | 12 | TRBJ2-7 | TRBV6-1 | TGTGCCAGCGGGCCTAGGGGGCTCGAGCAGTACTTC | CASGPRGLEQYF
TRBD2 | 16 | TRBJ2-3 | TRBV4-2 | TGTGCCAGCAGCCAGACAGCGGGGAGTAACACAGATACGCAGTATTTT | CASSQTAGSNTDTQYF
TRBD1 | 13 | TRBJ1-2 | TRBV19 | TGTGCCAGTACTGAGGGGGCCTTACTCGGCTACACCTTC | CASTEGALLGYTF
. | 12 | TRBJ1-2 | TRBV29-1 | TGCAGCGTTGAAGATCGGGACTATGGCTACACCTTC | CSVEDRDYGYTF
TRBD2 | 17 | TRBJ2-3 | TRBV4-3 | TGCGCCAGCAGCGAAACCGGGACTAGCGGGGGCACAGATACGCAGTATTTT | CASSETGTSGGTDTQYF
. | 16 | TRBJ2-3 | TRBV5-1 | TGCGCCAGCAGCTTGGAGGCAGGGGGGTCCACAGATACGCAGTATTTT | CASSLEAGGSTDTQYF
. | 15 | TRBJ1-5 | TRBV19 | TGTGCCAGTAGTAATTTTCAGGCCAGGAATCAGCCCCAGCATTTT | CASSNFQARNQPQHF